The 10 T cell receptor beta chains given below trace back to one sample, sequenced in a study of breast tumors, draining lymph nodes, adjacent tissues. TCRdb passed the multiplex PCR reads through MiXCR, listing each CDR3 protein once. This table has about 130,000 distinct CDR3 sequences, approximately 21% appearing once. Axillary draining lymph nodes of breast cancer patients supplied the node samples. Sample: axillary lymph node tissue. The receptors originated from a female donor with breast cancer. Some clones in this sample may be carry-over from other donors' samples.

Regarding this clonotype: A clone one base away is much larger, so this may be a read error. Because it lacks the conserved phenylalanine or tryptophan at the end, this CDR3 is likely a read error. The chain combines TRBV4-2 with TRBJ2-1; TRBD2 matches 9 bases. Germline trimming cut 0 bases from V and 8 bases from J; bases unmatched to any gene: 14. CDR1 and CDR2 (germline): LGHNA, YNFKEQ. The CDR3 is 18 amino acids. The CDR3 bases are TGTGCCAGCAGCCAAGATGACCCTTCCGGGACTAGCAGATATGAGCAGTTCTGC. This encodes CASSQDDPSGTSRYEQFC.

This clonotype was recorded many times. The rearrangement uses TRBV2 and TRBJ2-7; TRBD2 might be the D (5 bases). CDR3 length: 13 residues. From germline, CDR1 is SNHLY and CDR2 FYNNEI. V dropped 8 bases and J dropped 5 bases, with 16 bases sitting between them. DNA for the CDR3: TGTGCCAGCTCCGGAGGAGGAGCAGACGAGCAGTACTTC. It yields the protein CASSGGGADEQYF.

Concerning this clonotype itself: No conserved phenylalanine or tryptophan is present at the end of the CDR3, so a read error is the likely explanation. The chain combines TRBV5-1 with TRBJ2-5; 7 nucleotides line up with TRBD1. Germline-derived CDR1 and CDR2 are SGHRS and YFSETQ. V lost 3 bases to trimming and J lost 2 bases; unmatched junction nucleotides: 10. This CDR3 contains 16 residues. CDR3 protein: CASSSLHPGQQETQYS. The CDR3 region has the DNA TGCGCCAGCAGCTCCCTCCACCCGGGACAGCAAGAGACCCAGTACTCC.

The table lists this clonotype with many counts. J is TRBJ1-5 and V is TRBV6-4, with 9 bases matching TRBD1. The trim removed 6 bases at V and 0 bases at J, leaving 6 bases unmatched. CDR1 is MRHNA, CDR2 SNTAGT, per germline. The CDR3 consists of 16 residues. CDR3 residues: CASRGQGAYSNQPQHF. The CDR3 DNA sequence: TGTGCCAGCAGGGGACAGGGCGCATATAGCAATCAGCCCCAGCATTTT.

This clonotype was seen repeatedly, ten times or more. J is TRBJ2-7 and V is TRBV12-3 or TRBV12-4; D is ambiguous. V was cut by 3 bases and J by 2 bases, with 8 bases left in between. The CDR3 length is 13 residues. CDR3 bases: TGTGCCAGCAGTTTGGGTACGACCTACGAGCAGTACTTC. The encoded protein is CASSLGTTYEQYF.

In its sample, this clonotype was seen once. It may be a read error: a sequence one base away is much more abundant. The gene calls are TRBV30 and TRBJ1-5; D unclear. Trimming stripped 5 bases from V and 0 bases from J, with 11 bases between. CDR1 is GTSNPN and CDR2 is SVGIG in the germline V gene (reference sequence). CDR3 length: 14 residues. This CDR3 reads CAWCKTYSNQPQHF. CDR3 DNA: TGTGCCTGGTGTAAGACGTATAGCAATCAGCCCCAGCATTTT. The full variable domain, rest sourced from reference TRBV30 and TRBJ1-5, is SQTIHQWPATLVQPVGSPLSLECTVEGTSNPNLYWYRQAAGRGLQLLFYSVGIGQISSEVPQNLSASRPQDRQFILSSKKLLLSDSGFYLCAWCKTYSNQPQHFGDGTRLSIL.

This clonotype was seen repeatedly, ten times or more. The chain is built from TRBV12-3 or TRBV12-4 and TRBJ1-2; 7 bases map to TRBD1. This CDR3 is 16 amino acids long. V lost 6 bases, J lost 6 bases, and 16 bases stayed unmatched. The CDR3 bases are TGTGCCAGCAGCGGACTGACAGGGAGTTATTTTGATGGCTACACCTTC. It specifies CASSGLTGSYFDGYTF.

Points on this clonotype: The junction shows a germline mismatch at one end, possibly a read error. V gene TRBV15 combines with J gene TRBJ2-7; 12 bases are shared with TRBD1. The CDR3 totals 18 residues. Looked up from germline, CDR1 is LNHNV and CDR2 is YYDKDF (reference sequence). The CDR3 loop reads CATSTVGIGGQGAYEQYF. CDR3 sequence (DNA): TGTGCCACCAGCACAGTGGGAATAGGGGGACAGGGGGCCTACGAGCAATACTTC.

Concerning this clonotype itself: This clone may be a read error of a much larger clone one base away. The V call is TRBV12-3 or TRBV12-4, the J call TRBJ2-1, with D possibly matching TRBD1 (5 bases). This CDR3 has 14 residues. DNA of the CDR3: TGTGCCAGCAGTTTAGGGAACAGGAACAATGAGCGGTTCTTC. Translation: CASSLGNRNNERFF.

This clonotype has a count of ten or more. The chain carries TRBV10-3 and TRBJ2-7; tentatively, D is TRBD1 or TRBD2 (5 bases each). The CDR3 extends over 16 amino acids. Trimming took off 0 bases at V and 4 bases at J, with 16 bases between the two ends. Germline CDR1 and CDR2: ENHRY and SYGVKD. The CDR3 spells CAISESTGQGRYEQYF. DNA of the CDR3: TGTGCCATCAGTGAGTCAACGGGGCAGGGACGATACGAGCAGTACTTC.